A single sample is the source of the 10 T cell receptor beta chains below, sequenced in a study of blood T cell repertoires in COVID-19. The protocol was immunoSEQ multiplex PCR, while the TCRdb copy is restricted to in-frame clones and leaves out a portion. The data show roughly 50,000 clones, more than 70% seen once. The material sequenced was peripheral blood. The receptors derive from a woman aged 55-70 years with acute or convalescent COVID-19.

The rearrangement links TRBV7-2 to TRBJ1-3; TRBD1 might be the D (5 bases). The V end was cut by 2 bases, the J end by 0 bases, with 8 bases between. This CDR3 spans 15 amino acids. Germline assignment: CDR1 SGHTA and CDR2 FQGNSA. CDR3 sequence: CASSLTTGSGNTIYF. The CDR3 DNA reads TGTGCCAGCAGCTTAACAACAGGCTCTGGAAACACCATATATTTT.

The rearrangement joins TRBV3-1 (or the pseudogene TRBV3-2) to TRBJ1-2; D remains unclear. This CDR3 has 12 amino acids. With 5 bases removed from V and 1 base from J, the gap between germline ends came to 5 bases. Germline CDR1 is LGHDT and CDR2 is YNNKEL (reference sequence). CDR3 in DNA: TGTGCCAGCAGCTACAGTAACTATGGCTACACCTTC. Its translation: CASSYSNYGYTF.

The chain carries TRBV5-1 and TRBJ2-5, with 7 bases lining up with TRBD2. Germline CDR1 and CDR2: SGHRS and YFSETQ. There are 16 residues in the CDR3. Trimming at V came to 4 bases and at J to 2 bases, leaving 11 bases not matched to a gene. The CDR3 bases are TGCGCCAGCAGCATACCCGCCTCGGGGGGACAAGAGACCCAGTACTTC. Translation: CASSIPASGGQETQYF.

This chain links TRBV24-1 with TRBJ1-2; 8 bases are shared with TRBD1. This CDR3 is built from 15 residues. CDR1 and CDR2 from the germline V gene are KGHDR and SFDVKD. Germline trimming cut 2 bases from V and 1 base from J; bases unmatched to any gene: 2. CDR3 protein: CATSDSDRGNYGYTF. CDR3 DNA sequence: TGTGCCACCAGTGATTCAGACAGGGGTAACTATGGCTACACCTTC.

This rearrangement joins TRBV19 to TRBJ1-5; 9 nucleotides match TRBD1. Germline V lookup: CDR1 LNHDA, CDR2 SQIVND (reference sequence). V gave up 3 bases and J gave up 6 bases; unmatched junction bases: 3. The CDR3 covers 14 residues. CDR3 in amino acids: CASSMGQGFQPQHF. The DNA for the CDR3 is TGTGCCAGTAGTATGGGACAGGGATTTCAGCCCCAGCATTTT.

This chain links TRBV9 with TRBJ1-2; D perhaps matches TRBD1 (5 bases). This CDR3 is built from 13 residues. The V gene's germline CDR1 is SGDLS and CDR2 YYNGEE. V lost 3 bases to trimming and J lost 8 bases, with 14 bases between them. This chain's CDR3 is CASSAISGNGYTF. The CDR3, as DNA: TGTGCCAGCAGCGCTATATCAGGGAACGGCTACACCTTC.

The DNA for the CDR3 is TGTGCCAGCAGCCGGACAGACACTGAAGCTTTCTTT. Its protein is CASSRTDTEAFF. The chain combines TRBV9 with TRBJ1-1; a weak D match, TRBD1 (6 bases). CDR3 length equals 12 residues. Trimming removed 4 bases from V and 3 bases from J, with 7 bases in between. Germline loops: CDR1 SGDLS, CDR2 YYNGEE.

This chain links TRBV28 with TRBJ2-7; D gene unclear. Trimming shortened V by 6 bases and J by 3 bases, and 6 bases separated the two germline ends. The V gene's germline CDR1 is MDHEN and CDR2 SYDVKM. The CDR3 loop spans 11 amino acids. The CDR3 loop reads CASRSDYEQYF. In nucleotides, the CDR3 is TGTGCCAGCAGGTCAGACTACGAGCAGTACTTC.

CDR3 DNA sequence: TGTGCCTCCAACGCGGCGACAGGGAGAAACACCATATATTTT. Translating gives CASNAATGRNTIYF. J is TRBJ1-3 and V is TRBV10-3; 7 bases are shared with TRBD1. This CDR3 has 14 amino acids. The ends lost 11 bases at V and 5 bases at J; junction bases unmatched: 12. Per the germline V gene, CDR1 is ENHRY and CDR2 is SYGVKD.

This clone was recorded a few times. The chain joins TRBV18 to TRBJ1-1; D unresolved. Trimming removed 0 bases at V and 11 bases at J, with 10 bases between. Germline loops: CDR1 KGHSH, CDR2 LQKENI. The CDR3 sequence is 12 residues long. The CDR3 DNA reads as TGTGCCAGCTCACCACCTGCGAGTGTGGCTTTCTTT. This translates into CASSPPASVAFF.